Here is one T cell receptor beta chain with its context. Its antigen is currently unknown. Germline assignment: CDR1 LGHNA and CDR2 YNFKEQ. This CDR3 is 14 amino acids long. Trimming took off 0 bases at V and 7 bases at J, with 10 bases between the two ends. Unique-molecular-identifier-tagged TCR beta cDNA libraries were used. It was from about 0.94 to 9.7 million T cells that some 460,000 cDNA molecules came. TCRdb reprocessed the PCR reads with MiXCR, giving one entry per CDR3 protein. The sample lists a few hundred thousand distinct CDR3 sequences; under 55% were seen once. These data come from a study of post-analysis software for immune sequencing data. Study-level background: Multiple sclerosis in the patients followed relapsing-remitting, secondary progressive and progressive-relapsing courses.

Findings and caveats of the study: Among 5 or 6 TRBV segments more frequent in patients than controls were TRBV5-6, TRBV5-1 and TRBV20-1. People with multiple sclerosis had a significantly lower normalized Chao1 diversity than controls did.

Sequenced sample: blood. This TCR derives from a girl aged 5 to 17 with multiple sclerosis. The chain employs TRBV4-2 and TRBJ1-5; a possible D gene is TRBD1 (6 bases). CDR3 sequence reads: CASSQDLGGQPQHF. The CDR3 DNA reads TGTGCCAGCAGCCAAGACCTCGGGGGCCAGCCCCAGCATTTT.